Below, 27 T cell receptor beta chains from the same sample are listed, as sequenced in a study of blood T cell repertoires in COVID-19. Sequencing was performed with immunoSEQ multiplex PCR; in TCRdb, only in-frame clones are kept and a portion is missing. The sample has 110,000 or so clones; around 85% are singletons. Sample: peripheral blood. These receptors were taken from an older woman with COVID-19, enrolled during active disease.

The CDR3 DNA sequence: TGCGCCAGCAGCCTCAAGTGGGGGGTTTACGAGCAGTACTTC. Protein: CASSLKWGVYEQYF. The chain couples TRBV4-1 to TRBJ2-7; D is perhaps TRBD2 (6 bases). Trimming removed 4 bases from V and 4 bases from J, with 14 bases in between. The CDR3 is made up of 14 amino acids. Per the germline V gene, CDR1 is MGHRA and CDR2 is YSYEKL.

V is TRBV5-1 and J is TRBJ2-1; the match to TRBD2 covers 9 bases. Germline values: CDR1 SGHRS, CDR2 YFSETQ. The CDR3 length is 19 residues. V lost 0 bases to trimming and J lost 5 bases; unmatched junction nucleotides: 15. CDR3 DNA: TGCGCCAGCAGCTTGGAAGCGTTCGGTAGCGGGGGCGAAAACAATGAGCAGTTCTTC. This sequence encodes CASSLEAFGSGGENNEQFF.

The CDR3 sequence is CASSPGGQGMYEQYF. The CDR3 DNA is TGCGCCAGCAGCCCGGGTGGGCAGGGGATGTACGAGCAGTACTTC. This chain links TRBV5-1 with TRBJ2-7; the D gene is possibly TRBD1 (6 bases). The germline V gene encodes CDR1 SGHRS and CDR2 YFSETQ. This CDR3 has 15 residues. V was pared by 4 bases and J by 4 bases, with 18 bases between.

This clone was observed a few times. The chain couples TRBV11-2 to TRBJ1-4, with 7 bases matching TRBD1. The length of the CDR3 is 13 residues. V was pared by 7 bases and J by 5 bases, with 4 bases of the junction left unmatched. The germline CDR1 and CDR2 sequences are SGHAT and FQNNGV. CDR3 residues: CASTPTGNEKLFF. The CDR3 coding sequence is TGTGCCAGCACCCCGACAGGGAATGAAAAACTGTTTTTT.

CDR3 loop: CASSQGALSYGYTF. The CDR3 nucleotides read TGCGCCAGCAGCCAAGGTGCCCTATCCTATGGCTACACCTTC. The chain uses TRBV4-1 and TRBJ1-2; the D is unclear. The germline gives CDR1 MGHRA, CDR2 YSYEKL. V gave up 1 base and J gave up 4 bases, with 10 bases separating them. This CDR3 has 14 amino acids.

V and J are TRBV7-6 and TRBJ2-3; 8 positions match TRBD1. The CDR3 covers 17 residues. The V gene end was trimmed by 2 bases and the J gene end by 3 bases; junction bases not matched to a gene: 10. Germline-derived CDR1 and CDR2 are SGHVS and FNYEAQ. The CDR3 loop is CASSLLGRQGRTDTQYF. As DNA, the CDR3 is TGTGCCAGCAGCTTATTGGGCAGACAGGGGAGGACAGATACGCAGTATTTT.

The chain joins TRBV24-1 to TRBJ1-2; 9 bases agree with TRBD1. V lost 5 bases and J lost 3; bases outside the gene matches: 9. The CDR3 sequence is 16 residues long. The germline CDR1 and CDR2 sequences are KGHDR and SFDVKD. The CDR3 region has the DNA TGTGCCACCAGTGGGGACAGGGAGAACTCCCACTATGGCTACACCTTC. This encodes CATSGDRENSHYGYTF.

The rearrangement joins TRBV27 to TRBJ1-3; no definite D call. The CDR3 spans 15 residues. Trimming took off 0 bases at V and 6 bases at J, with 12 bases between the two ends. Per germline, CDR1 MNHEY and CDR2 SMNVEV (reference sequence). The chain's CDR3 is CASSLSSGWENTIYF. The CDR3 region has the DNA TGTGCCAGCAGTTTATCCTCGGGGTGGGAAAACACCATATATTTT.

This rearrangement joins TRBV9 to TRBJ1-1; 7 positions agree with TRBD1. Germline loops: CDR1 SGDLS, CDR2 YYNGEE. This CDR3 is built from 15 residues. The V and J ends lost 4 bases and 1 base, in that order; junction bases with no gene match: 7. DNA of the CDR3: TGTGCCAGCAGCCCAGGGGGACAGCCGAACACTGAAGCTTTCTTT. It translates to CASSPGGQPNTEAFF.

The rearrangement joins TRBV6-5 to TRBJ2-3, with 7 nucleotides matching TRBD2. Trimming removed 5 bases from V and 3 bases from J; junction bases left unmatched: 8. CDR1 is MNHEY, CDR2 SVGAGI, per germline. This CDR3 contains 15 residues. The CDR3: CASSKPTSRTDTQYF. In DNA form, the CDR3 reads TGTGCCAGCAGTAAACCGACTAGCAGGACAGATACGCAGTATTTT.

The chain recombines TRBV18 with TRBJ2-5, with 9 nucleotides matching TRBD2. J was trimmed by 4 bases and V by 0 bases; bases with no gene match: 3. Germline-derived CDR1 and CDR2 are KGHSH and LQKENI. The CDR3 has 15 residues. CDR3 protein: CASSPPTSGLETQYF. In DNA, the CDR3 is TGTGCCAGCTCACCACCGACTAGCGGCTTAGAGACCCAGTACTTC. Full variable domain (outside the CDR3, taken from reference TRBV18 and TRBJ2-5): NAGVMQNPRHLVRRRGQEARLRCSPMKGHSHVYWYRQLPEEGLKFMVYLQKENIIDESGMPKERFSAEFPKEGPSILRIQQVVRGDSAAYFCASSPPTSGLETQYFGPGTRLLVL.

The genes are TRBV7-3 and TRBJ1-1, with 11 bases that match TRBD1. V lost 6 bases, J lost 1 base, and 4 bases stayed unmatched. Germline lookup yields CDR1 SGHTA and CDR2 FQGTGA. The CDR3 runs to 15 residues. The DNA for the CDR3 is TGTGCCAGCAGTAGGACAGGGGGCCGGAACACTGAAGCTTTCTTT. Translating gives CASSRTGGRNTEAFF.

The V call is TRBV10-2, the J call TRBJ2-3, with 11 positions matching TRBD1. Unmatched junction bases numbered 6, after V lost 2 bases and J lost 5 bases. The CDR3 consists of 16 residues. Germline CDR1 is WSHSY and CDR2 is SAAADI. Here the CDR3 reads CASSEGQGAWVDTQYF. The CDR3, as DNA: TGCGCCAGCAGTGAGGGACAGGGGGCGTGGGTAGATACGCAGTATTTT.

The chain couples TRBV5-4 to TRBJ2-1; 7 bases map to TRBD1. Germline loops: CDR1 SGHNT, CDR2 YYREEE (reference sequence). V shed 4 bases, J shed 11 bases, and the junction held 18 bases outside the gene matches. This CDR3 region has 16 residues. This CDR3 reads CASSPSRQGTWAKQFF. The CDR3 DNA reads TGTGCCAGCAGCCCGTCGCGACAGGGAACCTGGGCCAAGCAGTTCTTC.

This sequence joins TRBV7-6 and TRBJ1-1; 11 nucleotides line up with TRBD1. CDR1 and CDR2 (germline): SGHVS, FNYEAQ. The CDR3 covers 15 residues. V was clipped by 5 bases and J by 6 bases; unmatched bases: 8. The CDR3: CASSRAGQGVAEAFF. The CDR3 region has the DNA TGTGCCAGCAGCCGCGCGGGACAGGGGGTCGCTGAAGCTTTCTTT.

CDR3 bases: TGTGCCAGCTCACCAGAGACATCTTATAGCAATCAGCCCCAGCATTTT. This translates into CASSPETSYSNQPQHF. This sequence joins TRBV18 and TRBJ1-5, with D hard to call. This CDR3 region has 16 residues. Trimming pared 2 bases from V and 0 bases from J, leaving 11 bases between. In germline, CDR1 is KGHSH, CDR2 LQKENI.

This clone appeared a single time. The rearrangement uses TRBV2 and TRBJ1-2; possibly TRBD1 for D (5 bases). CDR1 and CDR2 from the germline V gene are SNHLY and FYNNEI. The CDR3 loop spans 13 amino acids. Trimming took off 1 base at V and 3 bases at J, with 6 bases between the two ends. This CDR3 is CASSEDRYYGYTF. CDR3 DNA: TGTGCCAGCAGTGAAGACAGGTACTATGGCTACACCTTC.

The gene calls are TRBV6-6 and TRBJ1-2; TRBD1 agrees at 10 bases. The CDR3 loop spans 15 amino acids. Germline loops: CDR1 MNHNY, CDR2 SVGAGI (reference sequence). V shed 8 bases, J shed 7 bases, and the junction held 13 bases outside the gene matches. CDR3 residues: CASSPRPGQGSGYTF. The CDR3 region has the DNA TGTGCCAGCTCCCCTCGTCCGGGACAGGGGTCTGGCTACACCTTC.

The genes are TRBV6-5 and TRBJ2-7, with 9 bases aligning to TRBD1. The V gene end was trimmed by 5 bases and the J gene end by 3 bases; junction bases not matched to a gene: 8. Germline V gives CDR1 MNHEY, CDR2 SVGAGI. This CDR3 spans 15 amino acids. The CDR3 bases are TGTGCCAGCAGTCTAAGGACAGGGGAACTCTACGAGCAGTACTTC. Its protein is CASSLRTGELYEQYF.

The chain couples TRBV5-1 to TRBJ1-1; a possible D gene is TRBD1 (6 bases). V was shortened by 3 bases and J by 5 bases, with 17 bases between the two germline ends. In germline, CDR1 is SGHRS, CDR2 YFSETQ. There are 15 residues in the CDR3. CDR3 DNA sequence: TGCGCCAGCAGCTCAGTCAAAGGGGGAGGGACTGAAGCTTTCTTT. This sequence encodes CASSSVKGGGTEAFF.

DNA of the CDR3: TGCGCCAGCAGGACAGGGCGCTACGAGCAGTACTTC. Its protein is CASRTGRYEQYF. The rearrangement joins TRBV10-2 to TRBJ2-7; 7 nucleotides match TRBD1. CDR1 and CDR2 (germline): WSHSY, SAAADI. The V segment lost 6 bases and the J segment 3 bases; nucleotides outside the gene matches: 2. There are 12 residues in the CDR3.

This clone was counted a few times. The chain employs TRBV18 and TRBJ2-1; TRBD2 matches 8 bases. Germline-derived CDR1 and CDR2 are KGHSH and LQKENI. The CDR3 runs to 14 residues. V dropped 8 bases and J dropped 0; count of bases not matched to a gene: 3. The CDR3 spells CASTGGASYNEQFF. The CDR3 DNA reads TGTGCCAGCACCGGGGGGGCCTCCTACAATGAGCAGTTCTTC. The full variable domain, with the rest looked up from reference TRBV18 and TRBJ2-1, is NAGVMQNPRHLVRRRGQEARLRCSPMKGHSHVYWYRQLPEEGLKFMVYLQKENIIDESGMPKERFSAEFPKEGPSILRIQQVVRGDSAAYFCASTGGASYNEQFFGPGTRLTVL.

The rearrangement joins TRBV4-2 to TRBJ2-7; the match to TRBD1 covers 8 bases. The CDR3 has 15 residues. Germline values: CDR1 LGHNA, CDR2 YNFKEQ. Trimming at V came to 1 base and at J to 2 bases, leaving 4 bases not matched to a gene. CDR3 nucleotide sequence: TGTGCCAGCAGCCAAGTCTTGGGACAGGCCTACGAGCAGTACTTC. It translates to CASSQVLGQAYEQYF.

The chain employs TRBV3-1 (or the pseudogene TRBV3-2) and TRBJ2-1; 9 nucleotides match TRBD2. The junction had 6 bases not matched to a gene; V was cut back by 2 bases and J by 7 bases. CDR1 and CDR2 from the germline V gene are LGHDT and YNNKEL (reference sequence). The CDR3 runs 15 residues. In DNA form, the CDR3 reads TGTGCCAGCAGCCAACAATATAGCGGGAGAAATGAGCAGTTCTTC. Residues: CASSQQYSGRNEQFF.

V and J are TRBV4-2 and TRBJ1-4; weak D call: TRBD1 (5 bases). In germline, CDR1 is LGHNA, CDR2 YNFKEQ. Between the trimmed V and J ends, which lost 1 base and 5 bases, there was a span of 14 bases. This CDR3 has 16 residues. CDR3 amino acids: CASSQGVAGQNEKLFF. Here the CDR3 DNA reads TGTGCCAGCAGCCAAGGGGTGGCAGGGCAGAATGAAAAACTGTTTTTT.

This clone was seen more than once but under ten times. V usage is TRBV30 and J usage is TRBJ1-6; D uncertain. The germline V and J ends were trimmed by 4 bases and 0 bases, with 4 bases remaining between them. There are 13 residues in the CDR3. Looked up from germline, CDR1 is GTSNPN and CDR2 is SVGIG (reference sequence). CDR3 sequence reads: CAWISSYNSPLHF. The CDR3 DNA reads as TGTGCCTGGATTAGCTCCTATAATTCACCCCTCCACTTT.

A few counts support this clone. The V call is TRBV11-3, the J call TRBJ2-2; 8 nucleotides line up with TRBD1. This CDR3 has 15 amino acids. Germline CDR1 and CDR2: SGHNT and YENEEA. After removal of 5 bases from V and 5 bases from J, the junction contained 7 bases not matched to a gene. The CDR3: CASSPGQGGTGELFF. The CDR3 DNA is TGTGCCAGCAGCCCTGGACAGGGAGGTACCGGGGAGCTGTTTTTT.